One sample yielded the 4 T cell receptor beta chains listed below, sequenced in a study of cytomegalovirus exposure and HLA in healthy donors. Clones were sequenced by immunoSEQ multiplex PCR, and TCRdb holds only the in-frame ones, with some missing. In the table there are fewer than 95,000 clones, approximately 84% of which are singletons. Sequenced: PBMCs. These receptors all stem from a woman aged 18-29 years in good health and CMV-seropositive.

This chain links TRBV4-1 with TRBJ1-1; D remains unclear. V was pared by 4 bases and J by 7 bases, with 16 bases between. The CDR3 length is 14 residues. Germline V gene data show CDR1 as MGHRA and CDR2 as YSYEKL. The CDR3 bases are TGCGCCAGCAGCCGACCGGGGAATCGGGGTGAAGCTTTCTTT. It encodes CASSRPGNRGEAFF.

There are a few counts of this clone. V is TRBV19 and J is TRBJ2-7, with TRBD1 as a possible D gene (5 bases). Trimming shortened V by 5 bases and J by 2 bases, and 13 bases separated the two germline ends. From germline, CDR1 is LNHDA and CDR2 SQIVND (reference sequence). The CDR3 consists of 14 residues. This chain's CDR3 is CASSERQNAYEQYF. CDR3 DNA: TGTGCCAGTAGTGAACGACAGAATGCCTACGAGCAGTACTTC.

The chain combines TRBV11-3 with TRBJ2-1, with D possibly being TRBD1 (6 bases). The germline CDR1 and CDR2 sequences are SGHNT and YENEEA. This CDR3 is 12 amino acids long. Deletions cut 9 bases from V and 5 bases from J, with 11 bases between. This CDR3 is CASSGENNEQFF. Written as DNA, the CDR3 is TGTGCCAGTTCAGGGGAGAACAATGAGCAGTTCTTC.

This chain joins TRBV2 and TRBJ1-6; 9 bases align to TRBD1. The CDR3 runs to 19 residues. The V and J ends lost 6 bases and 5 bases, in that order; junction bases with no gene match: 17. Germline-derived CDR1 and CDR2 are SNHLY and FYNNEI. CDR3 amino acids: CASSRSTRRTGANNSPLHF. CDR3 DNA sequence: TGTGCCAGCAGCCGATCCACCCGCCGGACAGGGGCGAATAATTCACCCCTCCACTTT.